This T cell receptor beta chain was observed in a study of regulatory T cells in long-lasting Graves disease. General study points: Segments TRBV28, TRBJ1-2 and TRBJ2-5 showed preferential usage in persistent disease.

Indicated time point: newly diagnosed GD, antithyroid drugs for less than 3 months. PBMCs were the source of the RNA used for TCR sequencing. This clonotype showed up just once. Its antigen is unknown. A much larger clone is a single base away; this may be a read error. This likely comes from a read error, as the CDR3 has no conserved phenylalanine or tryptophan at its end. Deletions cut 6 bases from V and 0 bases from J, with 18 bases between. Germline CDR1 reads SGHKS; CDR2 reads YYEKEE (reference sequence). This CDR3 contains 16 residues. TCR beta libraries were built with iRepertoire HTBI primers and Arm-PCR of CDR3 regions. Each CDR3 protein gets one entry after TCRdb re-called the multiplex PCR reads with MiXCR. Among approximately 350,000 distinct CDR3 sequences, about an eighth were seen once, and the ten largest hold about 19%. This sample also appeared in a second study, on T cells in Graves' hyperthyroidism and ophthalmopathy. That study reports: HTBI primers were the set used in a first-round RT-PCR of the TCR CDR3.

The sequence was collected from a young woman with Graves disease. Sequenced here: peripheral blood mononuclear cells (PBMCs), sampled at new diagnosis, from a patient treated with antithyroid drugs. The chain employs TRBV5-5 and TRBJ2-5; D may be TRBD2 (7 bases). Here the CDR3 DNA reads TGTGCCAGCACCCTGAGGGGGAGGGAGTACCAAGAGACCCAGTACTTG. It translates to CASTLRGREYQETQYL.